The text below deals with one T cell receptor (beta chain). Source study methods: By means of reference gene primer amplification, nucleated cell counts were estimated. Profiled with immunoSEQ multiplex PCR; TCRdb holds only in-frame clones, not every one. The V and J calls and clone size come from that table; D and trimming were worked out from the DNA. Of roughly 350,000 clones in the sample, roughly 90% are singletons; the top ten hold 7.3%. This entry belongs to a study of blood T cell repertoires in COVID-19. Study as a whole: Samples came from the United States, Italy and Spain, spanning acute and convalescent COVID-19. The analysed material was cDNA or gDNA that came from T cells, B-cell-depleted T cells, or PBMCs.

Trimming left V 0 bases short and J 1 base short, with 12 bases between. CDR3 size: 16 residues. Germline CDR1 and CDR2: LGHNA and YSLEER. Patients at the Seattle site were enrolled during active infection and followed longitudinally. The rearrangement joins TRBV4-3 to TRBJ1-2, with D tentatively TRBD1 (6 bases). The source material was peripheral blood. The TCR was taken from a woman in her 70s with COVID-19, enrolled during active disease. CDR3 DNA: TGCGCCAGCAGCCAAGATACAGGGCGGCTTAACTATGGCTACACCTTC. This sequence encodes CASSQDTGRLNYGYTF.